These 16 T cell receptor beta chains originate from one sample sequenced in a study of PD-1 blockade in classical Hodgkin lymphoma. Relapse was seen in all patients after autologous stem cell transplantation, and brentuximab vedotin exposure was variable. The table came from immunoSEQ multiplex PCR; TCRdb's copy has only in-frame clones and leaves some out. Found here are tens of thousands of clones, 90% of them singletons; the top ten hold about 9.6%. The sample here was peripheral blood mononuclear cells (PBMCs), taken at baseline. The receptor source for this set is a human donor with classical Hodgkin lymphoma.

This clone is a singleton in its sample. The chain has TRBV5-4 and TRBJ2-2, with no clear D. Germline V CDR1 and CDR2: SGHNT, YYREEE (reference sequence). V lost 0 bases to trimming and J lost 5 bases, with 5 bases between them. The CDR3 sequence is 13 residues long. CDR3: CASSLEVTGELFF. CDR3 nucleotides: TGTGCCAGCAGCTTGGAAGTTACCGGGGAGCTGTTTTTT.

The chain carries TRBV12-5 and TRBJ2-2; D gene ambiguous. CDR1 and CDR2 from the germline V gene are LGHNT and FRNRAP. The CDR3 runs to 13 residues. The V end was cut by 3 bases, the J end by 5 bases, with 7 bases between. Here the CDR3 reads CASGFAATGELFF. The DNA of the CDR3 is TGTGCTAGTGGTTTTGCGGCTACCGGGGAGCTGTTTTTT.

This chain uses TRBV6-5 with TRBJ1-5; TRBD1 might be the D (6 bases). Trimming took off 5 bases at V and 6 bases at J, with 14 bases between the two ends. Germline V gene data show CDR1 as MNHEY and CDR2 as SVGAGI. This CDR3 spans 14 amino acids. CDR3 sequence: CASSRLGGIQPQHF. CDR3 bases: TGTGCCAGCAGTAGATTAGGGGGGATTCAGCCCCAGCATTTT.

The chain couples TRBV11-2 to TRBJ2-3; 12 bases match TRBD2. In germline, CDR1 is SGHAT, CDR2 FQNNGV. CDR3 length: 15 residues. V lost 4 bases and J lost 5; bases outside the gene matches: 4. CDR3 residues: CASSSSGGAGDTQYF. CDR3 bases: TGTGCCAGCAGCTCTAGCGGGGGGGCAGGAGATACGCAGTATTTT.

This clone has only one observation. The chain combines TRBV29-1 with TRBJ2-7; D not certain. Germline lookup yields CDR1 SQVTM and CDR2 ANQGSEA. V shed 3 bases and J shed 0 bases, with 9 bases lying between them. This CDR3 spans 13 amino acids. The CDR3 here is CSVDLGNSYEQYF. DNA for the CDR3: TGCAGCGTTGATTTAGGGAACTCCTACGAGCAGTACTTC.

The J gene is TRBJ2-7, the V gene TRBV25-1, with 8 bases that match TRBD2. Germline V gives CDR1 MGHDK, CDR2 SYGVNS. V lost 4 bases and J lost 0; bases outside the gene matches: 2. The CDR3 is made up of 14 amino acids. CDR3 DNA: TGTGCCAGCAGTGCACTAGCGGACTCCTACGAGCAGTACTTC. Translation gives CASSALADSYEQYF.

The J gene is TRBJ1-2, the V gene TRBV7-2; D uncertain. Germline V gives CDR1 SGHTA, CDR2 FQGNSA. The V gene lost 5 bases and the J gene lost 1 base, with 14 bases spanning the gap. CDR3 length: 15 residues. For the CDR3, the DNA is TGTGCCAGCAGCATCCTGACCCGCAATAACTATGGCTACACCTTC. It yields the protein CASSILTRNNYGYTF.

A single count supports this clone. CDR3 nucleotides: TGTGCCAGTAGTATAGTCAGCGGGAGGATCTACAATGAGCAGTTCTTC. Amino acids: CASSIVSGRIYNEQFF. The V and J genes are TRBV19 and TRBJ2-1; 9 nucleotides align to TRBD2. The CDR3 is 16 amino acids. The V gene's germline CDR1 is LNHDA and CDR2 SQIVND (reference sequence). Germline trimming cut 1 base from V and 3 bases from J; bases unmatched to any gene: 4.

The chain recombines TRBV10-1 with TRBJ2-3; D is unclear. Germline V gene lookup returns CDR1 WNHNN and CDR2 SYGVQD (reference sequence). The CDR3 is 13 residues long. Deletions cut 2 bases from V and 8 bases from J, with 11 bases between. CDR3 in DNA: TGCGCCAGCAGTGAGCAACTGCGAGCTACGCAGTATTTT. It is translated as CASSEQLRATQYF.

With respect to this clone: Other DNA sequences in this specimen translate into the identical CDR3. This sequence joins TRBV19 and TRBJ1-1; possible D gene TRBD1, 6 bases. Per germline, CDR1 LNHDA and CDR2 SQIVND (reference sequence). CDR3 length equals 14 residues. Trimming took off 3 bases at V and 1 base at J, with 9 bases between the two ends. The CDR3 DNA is TGTGCCAGTAGTATCCCACAGGGGAACACTGAAGCTTTCTTT. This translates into CASSIPQGNTEAFF.

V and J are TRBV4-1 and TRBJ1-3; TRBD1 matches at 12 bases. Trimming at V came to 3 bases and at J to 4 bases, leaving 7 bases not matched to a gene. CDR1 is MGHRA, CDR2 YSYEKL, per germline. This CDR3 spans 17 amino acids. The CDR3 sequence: CASSQGPGQGAGNTIYF. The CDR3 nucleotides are TGCGCCAGCAGCCAGGGACCGGGACAGGGGGCCGGAAACACCATATATTTT.

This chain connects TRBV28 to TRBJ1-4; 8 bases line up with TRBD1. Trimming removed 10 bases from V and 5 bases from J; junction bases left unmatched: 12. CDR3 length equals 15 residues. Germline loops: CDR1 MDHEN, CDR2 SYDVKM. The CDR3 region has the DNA TGTGCCACCCTGTGGTCCGGGACAGGCAATGAAAAACTGTTTTTT. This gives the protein CATLWSGTGNEKLFF.

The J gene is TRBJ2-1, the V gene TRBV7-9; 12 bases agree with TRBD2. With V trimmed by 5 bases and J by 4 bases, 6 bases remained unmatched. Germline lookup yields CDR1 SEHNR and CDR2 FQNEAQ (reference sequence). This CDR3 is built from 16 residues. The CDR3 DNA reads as TGTGCCAGCAGCCAGACTAGCGGGAGAAAATACAATGAGCAGTTCTTC. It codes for CASSQTSGRKYNEQFF.

CDR3 bases: TGTGCCAGCAGCGTAGAGAGGGGATCAAGGAACACCGGGGAGCTGTTTTTT. It yields the protein CASSVERGSRNTGELFF. The genes are TRBV9 and TRBJ2-2, with D perhaps being TRBD1 or TRBD2 (5 bases each). Deletions cut 0 bases from V and 1 base from J, with 13 bases between. The germline V gene has CDR1 SGDLS and CDR2 YYNGEE. The CDR3 length is 17 residues.

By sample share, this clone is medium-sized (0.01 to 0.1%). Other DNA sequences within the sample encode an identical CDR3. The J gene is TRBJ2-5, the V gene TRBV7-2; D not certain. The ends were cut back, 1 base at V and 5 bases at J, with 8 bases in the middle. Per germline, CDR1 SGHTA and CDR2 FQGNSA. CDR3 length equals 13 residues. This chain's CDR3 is CASSLDLGETQYF. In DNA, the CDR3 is TGTGCCAGCAGCTTAGACCTGGGGGAGACCCAGTACTTC.

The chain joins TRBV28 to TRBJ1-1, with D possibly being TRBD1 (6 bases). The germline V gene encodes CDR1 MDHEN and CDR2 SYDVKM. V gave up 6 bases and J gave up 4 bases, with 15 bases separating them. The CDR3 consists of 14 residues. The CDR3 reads CASRMTGGATEAFF. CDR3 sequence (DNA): TGTGCCAGCAGAATGACAGGAGGAGCCACTGAAGCTTTCTTT.